The 18 T cell receptor beta chains given below trace back to one sample, sequenced in a study of spatial heterogeneity in lung cancer. TCRdb recomputed calls from the 5' RACE reads with MiXCR, one row per CDR3 protein. The sample carries 20,000 to 25,000 distinct CDR3 sequences, roughly 4.2% recorded once. Time point indicated: sample taken at primary tumor resection. The sample was PBMCs, taken at surgery. These receptors all come from a male donor with early-stage non-small cell lung cancer.

To note about this clonotype: Just one base apart from a much larger clone, this may be a read error. The J gene is TRBJ2-3, the V gene TRBV5-1; unclear D gene. The CDR3 loop spans 15 amino acids. V lost 2 bases and J lost 0, with 10 bases in between. Germline V gives CDR1 SGHRS, CDR2 YFSETQ. CDR3 nucleotides: TGCGCCAGCAGCTTCCATGGCGCTAGCACAGATACGCAGTATTTT. Translation gives CASSFHGASTDTQYF.

This clonotype showed up many times. The CDR3 DNA reads TGTGCCAGCAGAGAGAGAGATCAGCCCCAGCATTTT. Amino acids: CASRERDQPQHF. The chain recombines TRBV12-3 or TRBV12-4 with TRBJ1-5, with D unclear. V was clipped by 6 bases and J by 5 bases, with 8 bases between them. CDR3 length equals 12 residues.

This clonotype has ten or more counts. V usage is TRBV11-2 and J usage is TRBJ2-3, with D tentatively TRBD2 (6 bases). Per germline, CDR1 SGHAT and CDR2 FQNNGV. The V end was cut by 8 bases, the J end by 1 base, with 13 bases between. CDR3 size: 14 residues. CDR3: CASGSVAGTDTQYF. The CDR3 coding sequence is TGTGCCAGCGGCTCCGTAGCGGGCACAGATACGCAGTATTTT.

This clonotype was seen many times. This sequence joins TRBV7-2 and TRBJ2-1; tentative D call: TRBD2 (6 bases). The CDR3 spans 16 residues. Germline values: CDR1 SGHTA, CDR2 FQGNSA. Trimming took 2 bases from V and 8 from J, leaving 19 bases between them. The CDR3 loop reads CASSLKWDRGIYEQFF. DNA of the CDR3: TGTGCCAGCAGCTTAAAATGGGACCGCGGGATCTATGAGCAGTTCTTC.

V gene TRBV9 combines with J gene TRBJ2-3; TRBD1 agrees at 11 bases. The junction had 5 bases not matched to a gene; V was cut back by 3 bases and J by 5 bases. The CDR3 is 15 amino acids. Germline V lookup: CDR1 SGDLS, CDR2 YYNGEE. As DNA, the CDR3 is TGTGCCAGCAGCGAGGGGACAGGGGGTAAAGATACGCAGTATTTT. This gives the protein CASSEGTGGKDTQYF.

This clonotype was detected ten times or more. The chain carries TRBV15 and TRBJ2-7, with TRBD1 identical over 7 bases. V shed 5 bases, J shed 2 bases, and the junction held 9 bases outside the gene matches. Germline V gene data show CDR1 as LNHNV and CDR2 as YYDKDF (reference sequence). The CDR3 spans 15 residues. This CDR3 reads CATSPTGTEAYEQYF. The DNA for the CDR3 is TGTGCCACCAGCCCTACCGGGACAGAAGCCTACGAGCAGTACTTC.

This clonotype turned up a few times. The V gene is TRBV6-6, the J gene TRBJ1-1; D uncertain. Germline loops: CDR1 MNHNY, CDR2 SVGAGI (reference sequence). V was shortened by 5 bases and J by 1 base, with 14 bases between the two germline ends. The CDR3 sequence is 15 residues long. The CDR3 sequence: CASSLRVEANTEAFF. CDR3 coding DNA: TGTGCCAGCAGTCTTCGGGTGGAAGCGAACACTGAAGCTTTCTTT.

This clonotype was counted only a few times. The chain couples TRBV5-1 to TRBJ2-1; 8 nucleotides align to TRBD1. The CDR3 is made up of 13 amino acids. Germline CDR1 SGHRS, CDR2 YFSETQ. With V trimmed by 4 bases and J by 9 bases, 6 bases remained unmatched. In nucleotides, the CDR3 is TGCGCCAGCAGCCGACAGGGGTTCGGTGAGCAGTTCTTC. It encodes CASSRQGFGEQFF. Together with reference TRBV5-1 and TRBJ2-1, the CDR3 gives the full variable domain: KAGVTQTPRYLIKTRGQQVTLSCSPISGHRSVSWYQQTPGQGLQFLFEYFSETQRNKGNFPGRFSGRQFSNSRSEMNVSTLELGDSALYLCASSRQGFGEQFFGPGTRLTVL.

By share, this clonotype counts as medium-sized. The V gene is TRBV10-3, the J gene TRBJ2-1, with TRBD2 matching 8 bases. The CDR3 contains 15 residues. Germline V CDR1 and CDR2: ENHRY, SYGVKD. Trimming removed 10 bases from V and 4 bases from J; junction bases left unmatched: 12. In nucleotides, the CDR3 is TGTGCCAGCAGCCTGAGCGGGGGCGAATACAATGAGCAGTTCTTC. It translates to CASSLSGGEYNEQFF.

This clonotype has ten or more counts. This chain connects TRBV7-9 to TRBJ2-6, with 9 bases identical to TRBD1. Per the germline V gene, CDR1 is SEHNR and CDR2 is FQNEAQ (reference sequence). The CDR3 consists of 18 residues. With V trimmed by 4 bases and J by 4 bases, 11 bases remained unmatched. CDR3 amino acids: CASSSRDRVGAGANVLTF. The DNA of the CDR3 is TGTGCCAGCAGCTCCCGGGACAGGGTCGGGGCAGGGGCCAACGTCCTGACTTTC. Full variable domain (remainder filled in from reference TRBV7-9 and TRBJ2-6): DTGVSQNPRHKITKRGQNVTFRCDPISEHNRLYWYRQTLGQGPEFLTYFQNEAQLEKSRLLSDRFSAERPKGSFSTLEIQRTEQGDSAMYLCASSSRDRVGAGANVLTFGAGSRLTVL.

The chain carries TRBV5-5 and TRBJ1-5; D ambiguous. This CDR3 has 14 residues. Trimming took 6 bases from V and 1 from J, leaving 11 bases between them. Germline loops: CDR1 SGHKS, CDR2 YYEKEE (reference sequence). CDR3 protein: CASTPDGSNQPQHF. For the CDR3, the DNA is TGTGCCAGCACCCCGGATGGGAGCAATCAGCCCCAGCATTTT.

The chain couples TRBV18 to TRBJ2-5; TRBD1 matches at 10 bases. Germline V lookup: CDR1 KGHSH, CDR2 LQKENI. This CDR3 is built from 14 residues. Trimming removed 5 bases from V and 2 bases from J; junction bases left unmatched: 2. CDR3 sequence reads: CASSSGQGQETQYF. CDR3 sequence (DNA): TGTGCCAGCTCATCGGGACAGGGGCAAGAGACCCAGTACTTC. Drawing the rest from reference TRBV18 and TRBJ2-5, the complete variable domain is NAGVMQNPRHLVRRRGQEARLRCSPMKGHSHVYWYRQLPEEGLKFMVYLQKENIIDESGMPKERFSAEFPKEGPSILRIQQVVRGDSAAYFCASSSGQGQETQYFGPGTRLLVL.

This clonotype was observed a few times. The chain employs TRBV9 and TRBJ2-7, with TRBD2 matching 12 bases. CDR1 and CDR2 from the germline V gene are SGDLS and YYNGEE. The V gene end was trimmed by 0 bases and the J gene end by 7 bases; junction bases not matched to a gene: 8. This CDR3 spans 16 amino acids. CDR3 region: CASSVVALAGGEEQYF. CDR3 sequence (DNA): TGTGCCAGCAGCGTAGTCGCACTAGCGGGAGGTGAAGAGCAGTACTTC. Filled out from reference TRBV9 and TRBJ2-7, the complete variable domain reads DSGVTQTPKHLITATGQRVTLRCSPRSGDLSVYWYQQSLDQGLQFLIQYYNGEERAKGNILERFSAQQFPDLHSELNLSSLELGDSALYFCASSVVALAGGEEQYFGPGTRLTVT.

The chain uses TRBV18 and TRBJ1-5, with 7 bases identical to TRBD1. The germline gives CDR1 KGHSH, CDR2 LQKENI. Germline trimming cut 6 bases from V and 5 bases from J; bases unmatched to any gene: 4. The CDR3 is 13 amino acids. The CDR3 nucleotides are TGTGCCAGCTCGGGGGACAGAGATCAGCCCCAGCATTTT. It codes for CASSGDRDQPQHF.

The CDR3 here is CASSVVPRQGANEQFF. CDR3 DNA: TGTGCCAGCAGCGTAGTCCCAAGACAGGGTGCCAATGAGCAGTTCTTC. The chain couples TRBV9 to TRBJ2-1; 7 bases agree with TRBD1. The germline V gene has CDR1 SGDLS and CDR2 YYNGEE. CDR3 length equals 16 residues. The V and J ends lost 0 bases and 6 bases, in that order; junction bases with no gene match: 9. Together with reference TRBV9 and TRBJ2-1, the CDR3 gives the full variable domain: DSGVTQTPKHLITATGQRVTLRCSPRSGDLSVYWYQQSLDQGLQFLIQYYNGEERAKGNILERFSAQQFPDLHSELNLSSLELGDSALYFCASSVVPRQGANEQFFGPGTRLTVL.

Judged by abundance, this clonotype is medium-sized (0.01 to 0.1%). The rearrangement joins TRBV29-1 to TRBJ2-7, with 11 bases lining up with TRBD1. V dropped 6 bases and J dropped 4; count of bases not matched to a gene: 5. The CDR3 runs 13 residues. The germline gives CDR1 SQVTM, CDR2 ANQGSEA. CDR3 amino acids: CSVGTGGYYEQYF. The DNA for the CDR3 is TGCAGCGTGGGGACAGGGGGTTATTACGAGCAGTACTTC.

This clonotype was counted ten times or more. V and J are TRBV27 and TRBJ1-5; D unresolved. CDR3 length: 15 residues. Germline V gives CDR1 MNHEY, CDR2 SMNVEV (reference sequence). With 4 bases removed from V and 1 base from J, the gap between germline ends came to 11 bases. The CDR3 sequence is CASSWSKLSNQPQHF. In DNA form, the CDR3 reads TGTGCCAGCAGTTGGTCGAAACTCAGCAATCAGCCCCAGCATTTT.

In its sample, this clonotype was seen a few times. The CDR3 DNA sequence: TGTGCCAGCAGTGGGACCTATACGGGAGGCTACACCTTC. It encodes CASSGTYTGGYTF. This sequence joins TRBV6-1 and TRBJ1-2; no clear D gene. The CDR3 loop spans 13 amino acids. The V end lost 4 bases, the J end lost 8 bases, and 14 bases lay between the germline ends. Germline CDR1 reads MNHNS; CDR2 reads SASEGT.